This is a list of T cell receptor beta chains from one sample in a study of technical replicates of blood from a few donors. Sequencing was performed with immunoSEQ multiplex PCR; in TCRdb, only in-frame clones are kept and a portion is missing. The sample contains about 44,000 clones, 90% to 97% of which appear only once. The sequenced material came from T cells isolated from PBMCs. These receptors originate from a human donor in good health. Both conserved end residues are part of each CDR3. The order of the fields is CDR3 length, J gene, clone size, V gene, CDR3 protein. Size tells how often a clone was seen (once, few, many) or the class of an expanded clone, and some rows leave it out.

15 | TRBJ2-7 | NA | TRBV28 | CASRDPGQGVYEQYF
14 | TRBJ2-1 | NA | TRBV2 | CACPGPKPGDEQFF
13 | TRBJ1-4 | NA | TRBV10-1 | CASPGHLLEKLFF
15 | TRBJ1-5 | once | TRBV15 | CATSRTDRANQPQHF
15 | TRBJ1-2 | NA | TRBV28 | CASSLWSGGDYGYTF
13 | TRBJ1-1 | NA | TRBV28 | CASRVAGGPEAFF
16 | TRBJ2-2 | NA | TRBV7-3 | CASSFPLTGGHGELFF
14 | TRBJ2-7 | NA | TRBV6-6 | CASYQASGNYEQYF
13 | TRBJ1-5 | once | TRBV9 | CASSVGANQPQHF
16 | TRBJ2-7 | NA | TRBV4-3 | CASSQAKRELPGEQYF
14 | TRBJ2-7 | NA | TRBV6-6 | CASRRQGITYEQYF
15 | TRBJ2-4 | NA | TRBV29-1 | CSVAVPGQGKNIQYF
15 | TRBJ1-4 | NA | TRBV4-3 | CASSTQTGVLEKLFF
13 | TRBJ1-4 | NA | TRBV11-3 | CATRGGPYEKLFF
20 | TRBJ2-1 | NA | TRBV5-4 | CASSPRGLAGGPRTYNEQFF
14 | TRBJ2-5 | NA | TRBV28 | CASKGASGRETQYF
17 | TRBJ2-7 | NA | TRBV7-6 | CASSLALIAGGINEQYF
15 | TRBJ2-7 | NA | TRBV6-5 | CASIPLGQGLYEQYF
18 | TRBJ2-7 | NA | TRBV2 | CASSGWVGLREGSLEQYF
13 | TRBJ1-1 | NA | TRBV10-2 | CASSEQGNTEAFF
13 | TRBJ2-1 | NA | TRBV30 | CAWIGRGDNEQFF
17 | TRBJ1-2 | few | TRBV13 | CASRDLTYFGGQHGYTF
17 | TRBJ1-2 | NA | TRBV4-1 | CASSQVGQFISNYGYTF
18 | TRBJ2-1 | NA | TRBV19 | CASSIDRSGLAFNNEQFF
14 | TRBJ2-7 | NA | TRBV29-1 | CSVGSGTGGHEQYF
15 | TRBJ2-2 | NA | TRBV7-3 | CASSPSSGVHGELFF
14 | TRBJ2-7 | NA | TRBV7-9 | CASSFGQGGYEQYF
15 | TRBJ2-7 | once | TRBV5-6 | CASSIKWGRAHEQYF
13 | TRBJ2-5 | NA | TRBV5-4 | CASSRGGGETQYF
15 | TRBJ2-7 | NA | TRBV9 | CASSPRRDSTYEQYF
14 | TRBJ2-1 | NA | TRBV7-3 | CASSPGLAGGEQFF
18 | TRBJ1-1 | NA | TRBV13 | CASSLGLLFDSQNTEAFF
13 | TRBJ2-5 | NA | TRBV27 | CASSSSTEDSQYF
16 | TRBJ2-1 | NA | TRBV5-1 | CASISSLAGAYNEQFF
16 | TRBJ1-5 | NA | TRBV6-6 | CASSTGTELSNQPQHF
16 | TRBJ1-5 | NA | TRBV7-6 | CASSLEGGSVYQPQHF
14 | TRBJ2-1 | NA | TRBV5-1 | CASSLRRAYNEQFF
14 | TRBJ1-2 | NA | TRBV4-1 | CASSQEVGSQGYTF
12 | TRBJ2-7 | NA | TRBV7-2 | CASSPRSYEQYF
13 | TRBJ2-7 | NA | TRBV7-3 | CASSPSREYEQYF
14 | TRBJ2-7 | NA | TRBV6-1 | CATGAGLTWYEQYF
15 | TRBJ2-3 | once | TRBV6-1 | CASRGTSGRADTQYF
16 | TRBJ1-5 | NA | TRBV5-4 | CASSVQGSRGNQPQHF